The sequence of this TCR beta chain was determined in a study of neoadjuvant anti-PD-1 for oral cavity cancer. Study-level background: Patients without progression received a fourth nivolumab dose around day 43, then surgical resection on days 50-56.

Using immunoSEQ multiplex PCR, the repertoire was profiled, and TCRdb retains in-frame clones only, with some absent. The table lists fewer than 40,000 clones, about 87% of them singletons. These oral cavity squamous cell carcinomas were HPV-negative and locally advanced. No culture or expansion preceded analysis of these blood cells. Trimming shortened V by 5 bases and J by 4 bases, and 15 bases separated the two germline ends. This CDR3 is 15 amino acids long. Germline CDR1 SGHAT, CDR2 FQNNGV. V is TRBV11-2 and J is TRBJ2-4; tentatively, D is TRBD2 (6 bases). This receptor was obtained from a person aged 35 to 85 with oral cavity squamous cell carcinoma. Specimen: PBMCs, collected before nivolumab (anti-PD-1) treatment. This CDR3 is CASSSGEGGKNIQYF. CDR3 bases: TGTGCCAGCAGCAGCGGAGAGGGAGGTAAAAACATTCAGTACTTC.